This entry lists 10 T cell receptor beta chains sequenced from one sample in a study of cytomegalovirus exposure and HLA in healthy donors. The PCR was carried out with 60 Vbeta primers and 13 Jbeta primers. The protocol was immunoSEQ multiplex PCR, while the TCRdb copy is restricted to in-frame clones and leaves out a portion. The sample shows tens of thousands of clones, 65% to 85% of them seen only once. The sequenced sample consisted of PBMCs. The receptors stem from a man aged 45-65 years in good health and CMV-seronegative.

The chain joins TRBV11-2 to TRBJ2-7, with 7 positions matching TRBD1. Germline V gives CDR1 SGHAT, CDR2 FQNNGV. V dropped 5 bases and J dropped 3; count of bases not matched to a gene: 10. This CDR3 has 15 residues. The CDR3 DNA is TGTGCCAGCAGCACCTCGACAGGGAGTAACTACGAGCAGTACTTC. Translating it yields CASSTSTGSNYEQYF.

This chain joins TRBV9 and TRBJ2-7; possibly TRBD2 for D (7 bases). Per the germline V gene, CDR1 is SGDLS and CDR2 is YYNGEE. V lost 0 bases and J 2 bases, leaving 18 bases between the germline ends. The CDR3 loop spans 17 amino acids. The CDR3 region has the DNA TGTGCCAGCAGCGTAGGGGGGGGGCTAGCGGAGGCCTACGAGCAGTACTTC. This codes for CASSVGGGLAEAYEQYF.

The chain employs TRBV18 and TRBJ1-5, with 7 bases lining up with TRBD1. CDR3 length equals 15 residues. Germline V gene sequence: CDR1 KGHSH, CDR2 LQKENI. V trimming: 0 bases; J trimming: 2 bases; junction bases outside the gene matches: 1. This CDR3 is CASSPPTGGNQPQHF. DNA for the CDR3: TGTGCCAGCTCACCACCCACAGGGGGCAATCAGCCCCAGCATTTT.

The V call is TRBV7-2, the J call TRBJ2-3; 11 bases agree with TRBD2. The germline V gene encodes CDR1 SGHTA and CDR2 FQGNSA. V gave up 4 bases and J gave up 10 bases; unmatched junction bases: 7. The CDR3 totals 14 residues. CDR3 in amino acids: CASSSYSGLAAQYF. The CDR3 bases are TGTGCCAGCAGCTCTTACTCGGGACTAGCGGCGCAGTATTTT. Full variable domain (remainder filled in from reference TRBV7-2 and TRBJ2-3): GAGVSQSPSNKVTEKGKDVELRCDPISGHTALYWYRQSLGQGLEFLIYFQGNSAPDKSGLPSDRFSAERTGGSVSTLTIQRTQQEDSAVYLCASSSYSGLAAQYFGPGTRLTVL.

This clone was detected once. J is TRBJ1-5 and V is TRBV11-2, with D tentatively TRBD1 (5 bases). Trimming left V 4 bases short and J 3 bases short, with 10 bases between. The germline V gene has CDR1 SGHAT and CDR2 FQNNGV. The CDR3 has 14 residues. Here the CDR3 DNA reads TGTGCCAGCAGCTCCCAGGGTTTCAATCAGCCCCAGCATTTT. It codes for CASSSQGFNQPQHF. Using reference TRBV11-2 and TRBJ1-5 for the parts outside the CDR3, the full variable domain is EAGVAQSPRYKIIEKRQSVAFWCNPISGHATLYWYQQILGQGPKLLIQFQNNGVVDDSQLPKDRFSAERLKGVDSTLKIQPAKLEDSAVYLCASSSQGFNQPQHFGDGTRLSIL.

CDR3 residues: CASSSPSGDYNEQFF. For the CDR3, the DNA is TGTGCCAGTAGTTCCCCGAGCGGGGACTACAATGAGCAGTTCTTC. The chain links TRBV19 to TRBJ2-1; 7 bases agree with TRBD2. Per germline, CDR1 LNHDA and CDR2 SQIVND (reference sequence). This CDR3 comprises 15 residues. V dropped 5 bases and J dropped 3; count of bases not matched to a gene: 7. Full variable domain (missing parts from reference TRBV19 and TRBJ2-1): DGGITQSPKYLFRKEGQNVTLSCEQNLNHDAMYWYRQDPGQGLRLIYYSQIVNDFQKGDIAEGYSVSREKKESFPLTVTSAQKNPTAFYLCASSSPSGDYNEQFFGPGTRLTVL.

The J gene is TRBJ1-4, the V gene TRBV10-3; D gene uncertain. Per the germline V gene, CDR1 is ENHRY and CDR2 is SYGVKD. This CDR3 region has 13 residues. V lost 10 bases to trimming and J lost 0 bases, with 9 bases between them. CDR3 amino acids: CATGSATNEKLFF. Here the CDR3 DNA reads TGTGCCACCGGGAGTGCAACTAATGAAAAACTGTTTTTT.

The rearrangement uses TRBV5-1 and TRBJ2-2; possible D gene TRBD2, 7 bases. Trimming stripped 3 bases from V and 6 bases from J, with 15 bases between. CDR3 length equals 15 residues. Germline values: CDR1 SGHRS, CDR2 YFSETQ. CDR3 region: CASSWGGGSPGELFF. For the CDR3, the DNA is TGCGCCAGCAGCTGGGGGGGCGGGAGCCCCGGGGAGCTGTTTTTT.

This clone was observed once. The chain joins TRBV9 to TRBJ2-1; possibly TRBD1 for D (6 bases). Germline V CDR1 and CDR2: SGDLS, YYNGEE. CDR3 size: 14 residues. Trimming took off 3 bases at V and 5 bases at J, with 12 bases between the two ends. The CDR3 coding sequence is TGTGCCAGCAGCGGAGGCGCAGGGGACAATGAGCAGTTCTTC. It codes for CASSGGAGDNEQFF.

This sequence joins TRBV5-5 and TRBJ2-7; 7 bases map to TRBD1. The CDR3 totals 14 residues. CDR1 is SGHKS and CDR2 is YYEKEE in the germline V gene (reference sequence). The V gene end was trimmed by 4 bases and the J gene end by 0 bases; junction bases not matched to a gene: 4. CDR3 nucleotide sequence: TGTGCCAGCAGCCTGACAGGGAACTCCTACGAGCAGTACTTC. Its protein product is CASSLTGNSYEQYF.